This T cell receptor (beta chain) was sequenced during a study of regulatory T cells in long-lasting Graves disease. Through Arm-PCR of CDR3 regions and iRepertoire HTBI primers, TCR beta libraries were built. TCRdb reprocessed the multiplex PCR reads via MiXCR and lists one record per CDR3 protein. This sample has about half a million distinct CDR3 sequences, with around 12% found just once. This clonotype showed up many times. Germline V CDR1 and CDR2: GTSNPN, SVGIG (reference sequence). This CDR3 spans 11 amino acids. The V and J ends lost 3 bases and 10 bases respectively, with 10 bases between them. Regarding time point: newly diagnosed GD, antithyroid drugs for less than 3 months. PBMCs provided the RNA from which the TCR library was made. These sequences were also reported in another study, on T cells in Graves' hyperthyroidism and ophthalmopathy.

Sequencing used peripheral blood mononuclear cells (PBMCs), obtained at new diagnosis, from a patient treated with antithyroid drugs. The clonotype originates from a young woman with Graves disease. The J gene is TRBJ2-1, the V gene TRBV30, with D maybe TRBD1 (7 bases). DNA for the CDR3: TGTGCCTGGAGCCCAGGGGGGGAGCAGTTCTTC. Translating gives CAWSPGGEQFF.